The clone carrying this TCR beta chain is a singleton in its sample. This specimen belongs to a study of blood T cell repertoires in COVID-19. Produced via immunoSEQ multiplex PCR; TCRdb's table is partial and in-frame only. The data contain 250,000 to 400,000 clones, 90% of them singletons. The sequencing input was peripheral blood. This sequence originates from a woman aged 25-40 years with COVID-19, enrolled during active disease.

CDR3 DNA sequence: TGTGCCACCAGCAACGACAGGGGGCGGGTCGGCTACACCTTC. Translating gives CATSNDRGRVGYTF. V usage is TRBV15 and J usage is TRBJ1-2; 10 bases are a match to TRBD1. The germline V gene has CDR1 LNHNV and CDR2 YYDKDF (reference sequence). The CDR3 contains 14 residues. Losses at the gene ends were 4 bases for V and 8 bases for J; bases not matched to a gene: 7.